Described below is a single TCR beta chain sequence and its context. One entry per CDR3 protein results from TCRdb running MiXCR on the RT-PCR reads. The sample lists approximately 220,000 distinct CDR3 sequences, about 37% occurring once. This sample was included in a study of patients and donors after allogeneic stem cell transplantation. Trimming cost V 1 base and J 14 bases, with 21 bases left between them. The CDR3 is 14 residues long. Germline V CDR1 and CDR2: GTSNPN, SVGIG (reference sequence). Sequences were obtained from blood, either unsorted or a sorted T cell fraction (not recorded which). The sequence came from a human donor who was either an allogeneic HSCT recipient or a stem cell or donor lymphocyte infusion donor (not recorded which). It is not recorded whose cells these are; they may come from a transplant donor. V is TRBV30 and J is TRBJ2-1; D gene uncertain. This CDR3 is CAWSEYFRAQAKFF. In nucleotides, the CDR3 is TGTGCCTGGAGTGAATATTTTAGGGCACAAGCAAAGTTCTTC.